This entry concerns a single T cell receptor beta chain. Its antigen remains unknown. Sequence at one end of the junction differs from germline and may be a read error. Germline V gives CDR1 SEHNR, CDR2 FQNEAQ (reference sequence). The CDR3 totals 15 residues. These data originate in a study of cytomegalovirus exposure and HLA in healthy donors. This PCR relied on a set of 60 Vbeta primers and 13 Jbeta primers. Sequencing was performed with immunoSEQ multiplex PCR; in TCRdb, only in-frame clones are kept and a portion is missing. Of about 200,000 clones in the sample, about 80% were seen once. Findings and caveats of the study: Among TCR beta chains, those listed as cytomegalovirus-associated numbered some 160.

Healthy individuals who donated bone marrow served as the donors. Sequenced sample: PBMCs. V usage is TRBV7-9 and J usage is TRBJ1-1, with D perhaps TRBD1 (5 bases). This sequence originates from a woman aged 40-49 years in good health and CMV-seronegative. Here the CDR3 DNA reads TGTTCCAGCAGCTTAGGTTCAGGGCCCACAACTGAAGCTTTCTTT. Translation gives CSSSLGSGPTTEAFF.